This T cell receptor (beta chain) was found in a study of persistence of HIV-infected CD4 T cells. The CDR3 totals 15 residues. Per germline, CDR1 MGHDK and CDR2 SYGVNS. V gave up 4 bases and J gave up 1 base, with 11 bases separating them. Sequencing used immunoSEQ version 4 in survey mode. Generated by immunoSEQ multiplex PCR, the TCRdb table keeps only in-frame clones and is missing some. The data contain 50,000 or so clones, approximately 72% of them seen just once; the ten biggest clones take up less than 3%. Stimulation used approximately 9.6 ug/mL lysate from CMV-infected fibroblasts. Memory cells lacking CD40L and CD69 with high CD45RO were sorted. This clone turned up a few times. Its antigen is unknown.

Here the sequenced sample was CD4+ T cells sorted from PBMCs after approximately 19-hour stimulation, taken from a patient who received antiretroviral therapy. The rearrangement links TRBV25-1 to TRBJ1-3; D gene unclear. This TCR was recovered from an adult man with HIV who was CMV-seropositive. CDR3 sequence: CASSAAGWSGNTIYF. As DNA, the CDR3 is TGTGCCAGCAGTGCGGCCGGCTGGTCTGGAAACACCATATATTTT.